These 16 T cell receptor beta chains were all obtained from the same sample, sequenced in a study of blood T cell repertoires in COVID-19. Repertoires were generated with immunoSEQ multiplex PCR, while TCRdb's copy carries only in-frame clones and drops some. The table lists hundreds of thousands of clones, roughly 90% of them singletons. Sample: peripheral blood. These receptors came from a woman aged 50 to 60 with active or convalescent COVID-19.

This chain uses TRBV11-3 with TRBJ2-7; possibly TRBD2 for D (6 bases). The CDR3 consists of 15 residues. The germline V and J ends were trimmed by 5 bases and 2 bases, with 16 bases remaining between them. Germline loops: CDR1 SGHNT, CDR2 YENEEA. DNA for the CDR3: TGTGCCAGCAGCCGTGCCGGGGGAGATACCTACGAGCAGTACTTC. It encodes CASSRAGGDTYEQYF. Full variable domain (outside the CDR3, taken from reference TRBV11-3 and TRBJ2-7): EAGVVQSPRYKIIEKKQPVAFWCNPISGHNTLYWYLQNLGQGPELLIRYENEEAVDDSQLPKDRFSAERLKGVDSTLKIQPAELGDSAVYLCASSRAGGDTYEQYFGPGTRLTVT.

The chain combines TRBV28 with TRBJ1-5; 11 bases agree with TRBD1. Unmatched junction bases numbered 7, after V lost 6 bases and J lost 9 bases. Germline values: CDR1 MDHEN, CDR2 SYDVKM. This CDR3 is 14 amino acids long. In DNA, the CDR3 is TGTGCCAGCAGGGGGACAGGGGGTGTTTCGCCCCAGCATTTT. Translating it yields CASRGTGGVSPQHF.

V is TRBV10-3 and J is TRBJ2-2; D unclear. The CDR3 is made up of 14 amino acids. Per germline, CDR1 ENHRY and CDR2 SYGVKD. Trimming removed 4 bases at V and 4 bases at J, with 10 bases between. Here the CDR3 DNA reads TGTGCCATCAGTGGGCAGGCCGTCACCGGGGAGCTGTTTTTT. Amino acids: CAISGQAVTGELFF.

DNA of the CDR3: TGTGCCATCAGTCGGTTGGGGGCGGGAGGGAGCTCCTACAATGAGCAGTTCTTC. This encodes CAISRLGAGGSSYNEQFF. V usage is TRBV10-3 and J usage is TRBJ2-1; 9 bases fit TRBD2. J gave up 0 bases and V 5 bases, and 11 bases lay outside the gene matches. In germline, CDR1 is ENHRY, CDR2 SYGVKD. The CDR3 totals 18 residues.

The V gene is TRBV25-1, the J gene TRBJ1-2, with 11 bases that match TRBD1. J was trimmed by 4 bases and V by 3 bases; bases with no gene match: 1. CDR1 and CDR2 from the germline V gene are MGHDK and SYGVNS. The CDR3 consists of 14 residues. The chain's CDR3 is CASSEGTGGYGYTF. The CDR3 nucleotides are TGTGCCAGCAGTGAGGGGACAGGGGGCTATGGCTACACCTTC.

This clone was counted once. The V and J genes are TRBV1 and TRBJ1-3; TRBD1 is the table's D call, not checked against the DNA. TRBV1 is termed a pseudogene. The CDR3 consists of 24 residues. The CDR3 loop reads CTSSQIEPCLGLLRAPSSGNTIYF. For the CDR3, the DNA is TGCACCAGCAGCCAAATTGAACCCTGCCTGGGCCTGCTCAGGGCCCCTAGCTCTGGAAACACCATATATTTT.

The V and J genes are TRBV19 and TRBJ1-2, with D perhaps TRBD1 (5 bases). Germline V CDR1 and CDR2: LNHDA, SQIVND (reference sequence). V gave up 7 bases and J gave up 2 bases, with 14 bases separating them. CDR3 length equals 14 residues. The CDR3 region has the DNA TGTGCCAGTAAATTCCCGGGGGAGAACTATGGCTACACCTTC. It encodes CASKFPGENYGYTF.

The chain recombines TRBV7-8 with TRBJ2-7; 10 bases map to TRBD2. The germline CDR1 and CDR2 sequences are SGHVS and FQNEAQ. V was clipped by 7 bases and J by 1 base; unmatched bases: 1. This CDR3 comprises 13 residues. Here the CDR3 reads CASILAGSYEQYF. CDR3 DNA: TGTGCCAGCATACTAGCGGGGTCCTACGAGCAGTACTTC.

This rearrangement joins TRBV7-2 to TRBJ1-1; a possible D gene is TRBD1 (6 bases). CDR3 length: 14 amino acids. V lost 3 bases to trimming and J lost 0 bases, with 8 bases between them. Germline V gene sequence: CDR1 SGHTA, CDR2 FQGNSA. CDR3 DNA: TGTGCCAGCAGCTTTGGACAGCTGAACACTGAAGCTTTCTTT. It codes for CASSFGQLNTEAFF.

The chain joins TRBV7-8 to TRBJ1-3, with D maybe TRBD1 (5 bases). The V gene's germline CDR1 is SGHVS and CDR2 FQNEAQ. V was pared by 7 bases and J by 0 bases, with 19 bases between. The CDR3 has 17 amino acids. The CDR3 region is CASTQTAGVRSGNTIYF. The DNA for the CDR3 is TGTGCCAGCACCCAAACGGCGGGGGTCCGCTCTGGAAACACCATATATTTT.

This clone was recorded only once. The V and J genes are TRBV4-1 and TRBJ1-2; a possible D gene is TRBD1 (5 bases). This CDR3 has 16 residues. Germline V gene data show CDR1 as MGHRA and CDR2 as YSYEKL. V was clipped by 0 bases and J by 3 bases, with 14 bases between them. CDR3 nucleotides: TGCGCCAGCAGCCAAGATATGCAGGGCCATCACTATGGCTACACCTTC. Its translation is CASSQDMQGHHYGYTF.

The rearrangement joins TRBV4-2 to TRBJ2-2; 9 bases are shared with TRBD1. Trimming at V came to 0 bases and at J to 6 bases, leaving 11 bases not matched to a gene. CDR3 size: 18 residues. Germline V CDR1 and CDR2: LGHNA, YNFKEQ. The CDR3 is CASSQDRPGQGEPGELFF. The DNA of the CDR3 is TGTGCCAGCAGCCAAGATCGGCCGGGACAGGGAGAGCCCGGGGAGCTGTTTTTT.

This CDR3 is CASSIRDREDGYTF. Here the CDR3 DNA reads TGTGCCAGTAGTATAAGAGACAGGGAGGACGGCTACACCTTC. The chain has TRBV19 and TRBJ1-2; 7 bases agree with TRBD1. V trimming: 2 bases; J trimming: 8 bases; junction bases outside the gene matches: 8. The germline V gene has CDR1 LNHDA and CDR2 SQIVND (reference sequence). The CDR3 totals 14 residues.

The rearrangement joins TRBV6-5 to TRBJ1-1; D is unclear. The CDR3 covers 13 residues. V lost 2 bases and J lost 4, with 8 bases in between. Germline V CDR1 and CDR2: MNHEY, SVGAGI. The CDR3 DNA reads as TGTGCCAGCAGTTACGGGCAGAGCACTGAAGCTTTCTTT. Encoded protein: CASSYGQSTEAFF.

This clone appeared a single time. This rearrangement joins TRBV24-1 to TRBJ2-5; 11 bases agree with TRBD2. Per germline, CDR1 KGHDR and CDR2 SFDVKD. The CDR3 has 15 amino acids. J was trimmed by 4 bases and V by 5 bases; bases with no gene match: 5. The CDR3 region has the DNA TGTGCCACCAGTGCTGGCCTAGCGGGAGGAGAGACCCAGTACTTC. Amino acids: CATSAGLAGGETQYF.

J is TRBJ2-1 and V is TRBV11-2; a possible D gene is TRBD2 (5 bases). Germline V gene data show CDR1 as SGHAT and CDR2 as FQNNGV. This CDR3 region has 15 residues. V gave up 6 bases and J gave up 5 bases, with 17 bases separating them. The CDR3 loop is CASRTFRGTNNEQFF. CDR3 in DNA: TGTGCCAGCAGAACCTTTCGGGGAACGAACAATGAGCAGTTCTTC.